This entry describes one T cell receptor (beta chain). Its antigen remains undetermined. No base-level quality is on record; no much larger clone is a single base apart. The source of the sample is a study of PD-1 and CTLA-4 blockade in melanoma (dated by TCRdb to the early 2020s). Broadly, across the study: In patients with melanoma, the researchers looked at the effects of CTLA-4 blockade versus PD-1 blockade on the CD8 T cell response that was melanoma-reactive.

Its CDR3 holds 18 amino acids, cysteine through phenylalanine. The CDR3 DNA has 54 bases and is translated from base 1. Based on the germline V gene (reference sequence), the CDR1 and CDR2 sequences are GTSNPN and SVGIG. V drops 0 bases and J drops 4 bases, leaving 19 bases in between. Library preparation employed the immunoSEQ multiplex PCR assay. TCRdb carries this immuneACCESS record with in-frame sequences only. Its versions omit some clonotypes, under half of them owing to an unresolved V gene in the studies checked, with the rest unexplained. Recorded for this sample are approximately 17,000 clones; about 71% of them occurred a single time. 13% to 15% of the sample lies in the top ten.

The starting material was CD8+ T cells from peripheral blood, obtained from a patient given anti-PD-1 treatment. The sequence was collected from a human donor with melanoma. The sequence joins TRBV30 to TRBJ2-6; the best D guess is TRBD1, with 6 bases matching. The CDR3 protein is CAWSVPRGMGHGANVLTF. The DNA is TGTGCCTGGAGTGTACCAAGGGGGATGGGGCACGGGGCCAACGTCCTGACTTTC. The full variable domain, completed from the reference TRBV30 and TRBJ2-6 proteins outside the CDR3, reads SQTIHQWPATLVQPVGSPLSLECTVEGTSNPNLYWYRQAAGRGLQLLFYSVGIGQISSEVPQNLSASRPQDRQFILSSKKLLLSDSGFYLCAWSVPRGMGHGANVLTFGAGSRLTVL.